Detailed here is one T cell receptor (beta chain). What it recognizes is unknown. Researchers ran the PCR with 60 Vbeta and 13 Jbeta primers. Produced via immunoSEQ multiplex PCR; TCRdb's table is partial and in-frame only. Among approximately 100,000 clones, about 76% were seen once, and the ten largest hold roughly 8%. This entry belongs to a study of cytomegalovirus exposure and HLA in healthy donors. The study, taken as a whole, reports: High specificity and sensitivity for cytomegalovirus status were reported for the classifier. Donors were assumed by presence/absence analyses to have roughly uniform sequencing depth.

CDR1 MDHEN and CDR2 SYDVKM come from the germline V gene. Trimming cost V 8 bases and J 3 bases; bases outside gene matches: 6. The length of the CDR3 is 13 residues. Material: PBMCs. The V call is TRBV28, the J call TRBJ2-7, with TRBD2 identical over 8 bases. The source is a man between 35 and 55 years old in good health and CMV-seronegative. CDR3 sequence (DNA): TGTGCCAGCTCCCGGGGGGGGCGCTACGAGCAGTACTTC. It translates to CASSRGGRYEQYF.